This is a list of T cell receptor beta chains from one sample in a study of blood T cell repertoires in COVID-19. Data came from immunoSEQ multiplex PCR; TCRdb stores just in-frame clones and leaves some out. The table includes under 50,000 clones, approximately 80% detected once. Sequences were obtained from peripheral blood. The origin of the receptors is a man between 35 and 55 years old with acute or convalescent COVID-19. The CDR3 runs from the conserved cysteine through the conserved F or W. A D gene is named only where the DNA matches it firmly. Only part of the rows carry a size: once, few, many, or a class if the clone is expanded.

abundance	d_gene	j_gene	v_gene	CDR3nt	CDR3aa
-	-	TRBJ1-5	TRBV15	TGTGCCACCAGCAGAGATGTCGGCAGGGTTGTTTGGAGCAATCAGCCCCAGCATTTT	CATSRDVGRVVWSNQPQHF
-	-	TRBJ2-3	TRBV7-2	TGTGCCAGCAGCACGAGCCTGGCAGATACGCAGTATTTT	CASSTSLADTQYF
-	TRBD1	TRBJ1-2	TRBV29-1	TGCAGCGTTTACAGGGGTGTCTATGGCTACACCTTC	CSVYRGVYGYTF
once	-	TRBJ1-1	TRBV7-9	TGTGCCAGCGTGGAGGGGCACACTGAAGCTTTCTTT	CASVEGHTEAFF
-	-	TRBJ1-5	TRBV15	TGTGCCACCAGCAGAGGCCGGGACTCCAATCAGCCCCAGCATTTT	CATSRGRDSNQPQHF
-	TRBD1	TRBJ2-5	TRBV5-1	TGCGCCAGCAGCCCCGGGACAGAACAAGAGACCCAGTACTTC	CASSPGTEQETQYF
-	-	TRBJ1-2	TRBV25-1	TGTGCCAGCAGTGAACGGGGGGCCTATGGCTACACCTTC	CASSERGAYGYTF
-	TRBD1	TRBJ1-2	TRBV5-1	TGCGCCAGCAGCACGGGACAGGGGCTCTCTAACTATGGCTACACCTTC	CASSTGQGLSNYGYTF
-	-	TRBJ1-4	TRBV7-8	TGTGCCAGCAGCTTAACGGGTCGCGGAGAAAAACTGTTTTTT	CASSLTGRGEKLFF
once	-	TRBJ1-1	TRBV28	TGTGCCAGCAGTTTCAAGGGCGGGCGAACTGAAGCTTTCTTT	CASSFKGGRTEAFF
-	-	TRBJ1-1	TRBV4-3	TGCGCCAGCAGCCAAGATCTTGGCAAGAGGGACACTGAAGCTTTCTTT	CASSQDLGKRDTEAFF
-	TRBD2	TRBJ2-7	TRBV30	TGTGCCTGGAGTGTGAAACTAGCGGGGGGCCAACGTTCTTACGAGCAGTACTTC	CAWSVKLAGGQRSYEQYF